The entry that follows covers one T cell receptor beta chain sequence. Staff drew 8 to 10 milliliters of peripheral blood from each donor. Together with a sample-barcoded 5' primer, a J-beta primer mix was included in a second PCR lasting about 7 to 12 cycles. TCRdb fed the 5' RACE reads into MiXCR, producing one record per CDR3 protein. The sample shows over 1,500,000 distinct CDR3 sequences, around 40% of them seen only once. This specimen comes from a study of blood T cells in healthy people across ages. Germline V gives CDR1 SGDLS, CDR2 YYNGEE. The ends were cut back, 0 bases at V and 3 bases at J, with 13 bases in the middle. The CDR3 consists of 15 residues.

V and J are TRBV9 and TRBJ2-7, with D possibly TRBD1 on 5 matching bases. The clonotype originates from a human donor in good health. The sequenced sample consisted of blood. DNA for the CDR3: TGTGCCAGCAGCGTAGGATCAGGGCGGTTCTACGAGCAGTACTTC. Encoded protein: CASSVGSGRFYEQYF.